Presented here are 24 T cell receptor beta chains from one specimen sequenced in a study of T cell repertoires in cytomegalovirus infection. These receptors' targets are unknown. TCRdb re-called the reads with MiXCR, one entry per CDR3 protein. The sample contains about 700,000 distinct CDR3 sequences, roughly 36% of which appear only once. Specimen: cultured PBMCs, collected from culture after CMV antigen stimulation. These receptors were collected from a human donor in good health (CMV status not recorded). Some clones in this sample may be carry-over from other donors' samples.

This clonotype turned up a few times. This CDR3 reads CASTGTGTFNEQFF. The CDR3 bases are TGTGCCAGCACCGGGACAGGGACCTTCAATGAGCAGTTCTTC. This chain uses TRBV19 with TRBJ2-1; TRBD1 matches 9 bases. The CDR3 is 14 amino acids. Per germline, CDR1 LNHDA and CDR2 SQIVND (reference sequence). The J segment lost 6 bases and the V segment lost 9 bases, leaving 9 bases of the junction unmatched.

This clonotype has only a few counts. V usage is TRBV4-1 and J usage is TRBJ2-4; D might be TRBD1 (6 bases). There are 15 residues in the CDR3. Germline V gene lookup returns CDR1 MGHRA and CDR2 YSYEKL. V dropped 1 base and J dropped 1 base, with 8 bases sitting between them. The CDR3 nucleotides are TGCGCCAGCAGCCAAGTAGGGGGTGCCAAAAACATTCAGTACTTC. It translates to CASSQVGGAKNIQYF.

The rearrangement links TRBV6-2 or TRBV6-3 to TRBJ1-1, with D perhaps TRBD1 (5 bases). CDR1 is MNHEY, CDR2 SVGEGT, per germline. The germline V and J ends were trimmed by 8 bases and 5 bases, with 15 bases remaining between them. CDR3 size: 13 residues. CDR3 DNA: TGTGCCAGCCGGACGCCAGGGATTACTGAAGCTTTCTTT. It codes for CASRTPGITEAFF.

The chain combines TRBV4-3 with TRBJ2-7, with 10 bases fitting TRBD1. J gave up 3 bases and V 1 base, and 3 bases lay outside the gene matches. In germline, CDR1 is LGHNA, CDR2 YSLEER. This CDR3 is built from 15 residues. The DNA for the CDR3 is TGCGCCAGCAGCCAAGTGACAGGGGGCGGCTACGAGCAGTACTTC. This translates into CASSQVTGGGYEQYF.

The chain carries TRBV27 and TRBJ2-5; unclear D gene. Germline V gene data show CDR1 as MNHEY and CDR2 as SMNVEV (reference sequence). V shed 6 bases and J shed 2 bases, with 19 bases lying between them. The CDR3 has 16 residues. This CDR3 is CASRPRLGLYQETQYF. As DNA, the CDR3 is TGTGCCAGCAGGCCCCGTCTAGGCCTTTATCAAGAGACCCAGTACTTC.

The rearrangement joins TRBV19 to TRBJ1-5; TRBD1 aligns across 8 bases. V dropped 5 bases and J dropped 7; count of bases not matched to a gene: 7. The V gene's germline CDR1 is LNHDA and CDR2 SQIVND (reference sequence). The CDR3 loop spans 14 amino acids. In DNA, the CDR3 is TGTGCCAGTAGTTGGGACAGGACGGGCCAGCCCCAGCATTTT. Translating it yields CASSWDRTGQPQHF.

V usage is TRBV4-3 and J usage is TRBJ1-5; weak D call: TRBD1 (6 bases). Germline CDR1 and CDR2: LGHNA and YSLEER. This CDR3 region has 20 residues. V gave up 0 bases and J gave up 3 bases, with 24 bases separating them. The CDR3 DNA is TGCGCCAGCAGCCAAGATTTAGCCAGGGGACCCGAGGGGCCCAATCAGCCCCAGCATTTT. Its translation is CASSQDLARGPEGPNQPQHF.

The rearrangement joins TRBV5-1 to TRBJ2-3; no firm D call. Trimming shortened V by 6 bases and J by 4 bases, and 15 bases separated the two germline ends. Germline V lookup: CDR1 SGHRS, CDR2 YFSETQ. The CDR3 length is 14 residues. In nucleotides, the CDR3 is TGCGCCAGCAACACAGACGGATTACCAGATACGCAGTATTTT. It codes for CASNTDGLPDTQYF.

The table lists this clonotype with a few counts. The J gene is TRBJ1-1, the V gene TRBV7-8, with D tentatively TRBD1 (5 bases). V was shortened by 5 bases and J by 4 bases, with 14 bases between the two germline ends. The CDR3 contains 14 residues. Germline V gives CDR1 SGHVS, CDR2 FQNEAQ. The CDR3: CASSPEGGGTEAFF. CDR3 DNA: TGTGCCAGCAGCCCAGAGGGCGGGGGCACTGAAGCTTTCTTT.

There are a few counts of this clonotype. This chain uses TRBV12-3 or TRBV12-4 with TRBJ1-5; TRBD1 matches at 7 bases. The V and J ends lost 2 bases and 7 bases, in that order; junction bases with no gene match: 11. This CDR3 has 16 residues. CDR3 nucleotide sequence: TGTGCCAGCAGTTTAAGTGGGACAGTCGGAGTCCAGCCCCAGCATTTT. It codes for CASSLSGTVGVQPQHF.

This clonotype was recorded at least ten times. This rearrangement joins TRBV7-2 to TRBJ2-3; tentatively, D is TRBD2 (6 bases). Trimming shortened V by 6 bases and J by 0 bases, and 13 bases separated the two germline ends. The CDR3 length is 15 residues. CDR1 and CDR2 from the germline V gene are SGHTA and FQGNSA. This CDR3 is CASSYSGLSTDTQYF. DNA for the CDR3: TGTGCCAGCAGTTACAGCGGGTTAAGCACAGATACGCAGTATTTT.

The gene calls are TRBV2 and TRBJ2-3; TRBD2 matches 8 bases. The CDR3 length is 16 residues. Germline CDR1 SNHLY, CDR2 FYNNEI. V shed 7 bases, J shed 1 base, and the junction held 10 bases outside the gene matches. The CDR3 sequence is CASTDGRARGTDTQYF. Written as DNA, the CDR3 is TGTGCCAGCACCGACGGGAGGGCCCGCGGCACAGATACGCAGTATTTT.

This clonotype showed up many times. Here the CDR3 DNA reads TGTGCCAGCAGCTTAGACCCCCGACAGGGCGACACTGAAGCTTTCTTT. It yields the protein CASSLDPRQGDTEAFF. The chain carries TRBV7-6 and TRBJ1-1, with TRBD1 matching over 7 bases. Germline lookup yields CDR1 SGHVS and CDR2 FNYEAQ. V was pared by 1 base and J by 3 bases, with 8 bases of the junction left unmatched. CDR3 length: 16 residues.

This clonotype was detected only a few times. The genes are TRBV11-2 and TRBJ2-1; TRBD2 matches at 8 bases. CDR1 is SGHAT and CDR2 is FQNNGV in the germline V gene. Unmatched junction bases numbered 5, after V lost 5 bases and J lost 2 bases. This CDR3 has 15 amino acids. The DNA for the CDR3 is TGTGCCAGCAGCACCGGGGGGGCCACCTACAATGAGCAGTTCTTC. As protein: CASSTGGATYNEQFF.

The chain uses TRBV12-3 or TRBV12-4 and TRBJ1-2; D gene uncertain. The CDR3 is 13 residues long. V was cut by 1 base and J by 3 bases, with 6 bases left in between. DNA for the CDR3: TGTGCCAGCAGTTTAGTTATGGACTATGGCTACACCTTC. Protein sequence: CASSLVMDYGYTF.

This chain joins TRBV18 and TRBJ2-7; no reliable D call. The germline V gene has CDR1 KGHSH and CDR2 LQKENI. The V gene lost 3 bases and the J gene lost 2 bases, with 11 bases spanning the gap. This CDR3 has 14 residues. CDR3 coding DNA: TGTGCCAGCTCACCGCCTAACGGTGCCTACGAGCAGTACTTC. Translation gives CASSPPNGAYEQYF.

This chain uses TRBV2 with TRBJ2-3; D not resolved. With 7 bases removed from V and 5 bases from J, the gap between germline ends came to 13 bases. Per the germline V gene, CDR1 is SNHLY and CDR2 is FYNNEI. The CDR3 is made up of 13 amino acids. Written as DNA, the CDR3 is TGTGCCAGCATGGGTGACGGTGGAGATACGCAGTATTTT. Amino acid sequence: CASMGDGGDTQYF.

About this clonotype itself: It may be a read error: a sequence one base away is much more abundant. The chain recombines TRBV11-2 with TRBJ1-6, with 7 bases matching TRBD1. The CDR3 is 19 residues long. Germline V gives CDR1 SGHAT, CDR2 FQNNGV. Here the CDR3 reads CTSSLVGTAQLTYNSPLHF. The DNA for the CDR3 is TGTACCAGCAGCTTAGTTGGGACAGCCCAACTAACCTATAATTCACCCCTCCACTTT.

A few counts support this clonotype. The chain links TRBV11-2 to TRBJ1-1; D ambiguous. The CDR3 covers 13 residues. Looked up from germline, CDR1 is SGHAT and CDR2 is FQNNGV. With 1 base removed from V and 6 bases from J, the gap between germline ends came to 9 bases. CDR3 sequence reads: CASSLGFGSEAFF. As DNA, the CDR3 is TGTGCCAGCAGCTTAGGATTCGGCTCTGAAGCTTTCTTT.

This clonotype was recorded a few times. The chain links TRBV5-6 to TRBJ1-1; D gene unclear. This CDR3 region has 12 residues. V shed 3 bases and J shed 8 bases, with 11 bases lying between them. The V gene's germline CDR1 is SGHDT and CDR2 YYEEEE. As DNA, the CDR3 is TGTGCCAGCAGCTCTCCGGCTGGGGAAGCTTTCTTT. This encodes CASSSPAGEAFF.

This clonotype was found a few times. As DNA, the CDR3 is TGTGCCATCAGGGGACAGGGGAACGAGCAGTACTTC. Translation: CAIRGQGNEQYF. J is TRBJ2-7 and V is TRBV10-3; 10 bases align to TRBD1. This CDR3 contains 12 residues. With V trimmed by 6 bases and J by 5 bases, 1 base remained unmatched. Germline CDR1 is ENHRY and CDR2 is SYGVKD.

J is TRBJ2-1 and V is TRBV4-1; 13 nucleotides match TRBD2. Germline V gene lookup returns CDR1 MGHRA and CDR2 YSYEKL. CDR3 length equals 15 residues. Trimming removed 6 bases from V and 5 bases from J; junction bases left unmatched: 4. CDR3 bases: TGCGCCAGCAGGGGGGGACTAGCGGGGAACAATGAGCAGTTCTTC. This encodes CASRGGLAGNNEQFF.

CDR3 in DNA: TGTGCCAGCTTCCGGGGGGGCTCCTACAATGAGCAGTTCTTC. Protein: CASFRGGSYNEQFF. This chain connects TRBV7-8 to TRBJ2-1; 8 bases match TRBD2. The CDR3 is 14 amino acids. CDR1 and CDR2 (germline): SGHVS, FQNEAQ. J lost 0 bases, V lost 8 bases, and 3 bases had no gene match.

A word on this clonotype: The DNA is left out, because the CDR3 cannot be placed on it with certainty; the CDR3 is given as TCRdb lists it. The genes are TRBV11-2 and TRBJ1-2. The CDR3 is 20 residues long, ends included. CDR1 and CDR2 from the germline V gene are SGHAT and FQNNGV. The CDR3 spells CASIQVAFLDSNYGYTFGQF.